This is a list of T cell receptor beta chains from one sample in a study of regulatory T cells in long-lasting Graves disease. TCRdb reanalysed the multiplex PCR reads using MiXCR and keeps one entry per CDR3 protein. The sample gives fewer than 450,000 distinct CDR3 sequences, approximately 16% of which show up once; approximately 7.6% is in the top ten. This same sample was also part of a study on T cells in Graves' hyperthyroidism and ophthalmopathy.

Sequenced material: peripheral blood mononuclear cells (PBMCs), taken at new diagnosis, from a patient treated with antithyroid drugs. These receptors were collected from a woman between 35 and 50 years old with Graves disease. The CDR3 runs from the conserved cysteine through the conserved F or W. D genes are given only for firm matches. Only some rows state a clone size, as once, few, many or a class for expanded clones.

TRBV27,.,few,TRBJ1-3,CASRSVSGNTIYF
TRBV5-1,.,many,TRBJ2-3,CASGRDTPDTQYF
TRBV6-2/TRBV6-3,.,many,TRBJ2-1,CASSEQGFEQFF
TRBV7-9,.,few,TRBJ2-1,CASSPSSKNEQFF
TRBV4-1,.,many,TRBJ1-4,CASSQPKGKLFF
TRBV5-1,TRBD2,few,TRBJ2-1,CASRGGLAGLYNEQFF
TRBV7-9,.,many,TRBJ2-1,CASSLAFMGNEQFF
TRBV24-1,TRBD1,many,TRBJ2-2,CATSDNQGAGTGELFF
TRBV3-1,TRBD2,.,TRBJ2-1,CASSHLLGGSYNEQFF
TRBV12-3/TRBV12-4,.,many,TRBJ1-3,CASSFSVSGNTIYF
TRBV12-3/TRBV12-4,.,many,TRBJ1-6,CASSFGLDRINSPLHF
TRBV28,TRBD1,many,TRBJ1-4,CASSSGGLGEKLFF
TRBV19,TRBD1,.,TRBJ1-6,CASSIRTGVNSPLHF
TRBV12-3/TRBV12-4,.,few,TRBJ1-5,CASRASGVGQPQHF
TRBV20-1,.,.,TRBJ2-1,CSARPRGDAEQFF
TRBV12-3/TRBV12-4,.,many,TRBJ2-2,CASSLGGSNTGELFF
TRBV5-5,TRBD2,many,TRBJ2-7,CASSLAGRTYEQYF
TRBV7-3,.,many,TRBJ1-6,CASSSTGPYNSPLHF
TRBV5-5,TRBD1,many,TRBJ1-4,CASSTGTGNEKLFF
TRBV12-3/TRBV12-4,.,many,TRBJ1-1,CASSLFPQGPPNTEAFF
TRBV6-9,TRBD2,many,TRBJ2-1,CASSSVAGGYEQFF
TRBV12-3/TRBV12-4,TRBD1,many,TRBJ2-1,CASSTQGARSSEQFF
TRBV27,.,many,TRBJ2-1,CASSSRDTYNEQFF
TRBV24-1,.,.,TRBJ2-1,CATSLPGNEQFF
TRBV12-3/TRBV12-4,.,many,TRBJ1-2,CASSFGDRYTF
TRBV7-2,.,many,TRBJ2-1,CASSLVQSYNEQFF
TRBV27,TRBD1,.,TRBJ2-1,CASSLFTGGPLNEQFF
TRBV12-3/TRBV12-4,.,many,TRBJ2-7,CASSSGSAEQYF
TRBV12-3/TRBV12-4,TRBD1,many,TRBJ1-2,CASSSRQGQDYGYTF
TRBV29-1,TRBD1,few,TRBJ2-3,CSVGVTGERGTQYF
TRBV3-1,TRBD1,.,TRBJ1-2,CASSQLDRAANYGYTF
TRBV7-2,TRBD1,many,TRBJ1-1,CASSTPGQGPSFF
TRBV28,TRBD1,many,TRBJ1-4,CASSLTGQEKLFF
TRBV28,.,many,TRBJ2-3,CASSSGPIPDTQYF
TRBV18,.,many,TRBJ1-1,CASSPTEAGVAFF
TRBV19,.,few,TRBJ2-5,CASSLSPGAKETQYF
TRBV12-5,.,many,TRBJ2-2,CASGLYRWQGYTGELFF
TRBV5-1,.,.,TRBJ2-1,CASSAPGVHNEQFF
TRBV29-1,TRBD1,many,TRBJ2-7,CSVDPTGGAREQYF
TRBV5-1,TRBD2,few,TRBJ2-7,CASTLGAGAYEQYF
TRBV28,TRBD1,many,TRBJ1-1,CASSLPDRLNTEAFF
TRBV28,.,many,TRBJ2-5,CASSPTGRQETQYF
TRBV28,.,many,TRBJ2-4,CASSFGGGGQAKNIQYF
TRBV6-2/TRBV6-3,.,.,TRBJ2-1,CASTQRVGAYYNEQFF
TRBV3-1,TRBD1,.,TRBJ2-7,CASSQAKTGDEQYF
TRBV6-2/TRBV6-3,.,.,TRBJ1-2,CASRSSRVGANYGYTF
TRBV5-6,.,once,TRBJ1-2,CASSIYRVGGNYGYTF
TRBV7-7,.,.,TRBJ2-1,CASSLGTRSEQFF
TRBV4-1,TRBD2,.,TRBJ2-2,CASSQTTTSVGSAGGGTGELFF